This T cell receptor (beta chain) came from a study of T cells after yellow fever vaccination. The overall study: It was SMART-Seq v4 Ultra Low Input that prepared the fractions with low cell numbers.

This clonotype showed up many times. Antigen specificity is unknown. Notes on the study in general: Only a small proportion of the clonotypes turned up in both the CD4 and the CD8 compartments, likely arising from convergent recombination. Weaker overall was a secondary response that nonetheless peaked faster, on day 5 versus 15.

Template switching by 5'RACE produced TCR cDNA, adding a universal primer site and UMIs. TCRdb ran MiXCR on the 5' RACE reads and lists one entry per CDR3 protein. The sample has approximately 150,000 distinct CDR3 sequences, about 6% seen once. The CDR3 length is 15 residues. CDR1 and CDR2 from the germline V gene are LGHNA and YSLEER. V shed 4 bases and J shed 0 bases, with 10 bases lying between them. This clonotype originated in a man younger than 35 who received the YFV17D yellow fever vaccine. Material: CD4+ T cells sorted from PBMCs, obtained on the day of the first yellow fever vaccination. The gene calls are TRBV4-3 and TRBJ2-1; maybe TRBD2 (5 bases). The CDR3 spells CASSPPGSSYNEQFF. In DNA form, the CDR3 reads TGCGCCAGCAGCCCGCCGGGGAGCTCCTACAATGAGCAGTTCTTC.